The 8 T cell receptor beta chains below all came from one sample that was sequenced in a study of control samples from healthy donors and cancer patients. Repertoires were generated with immunoSEQ multiplex PCR, while TCRdb's copy carries only in-frame clones and drops some. The sample has 400,000 to 500,000 clones; around 90% are singletons. Sequenced input: PBMCs. The receptors here all came from a middle-aged man with head and neck cancer.

The chain has TRBV10-3 and TRBJ1-5, with 9 positions matching TRBD1. The CDR3 extends over 14 amino acids. CDR1 is ENHRY and CDR2 is SYGVKD in the germline V gene. J was trimmed by 6 bases and V by 6 bases; bases with no gene match: 6. CDR3 in DNA: TGTGCCATCAGGGGGGACAGGGAGGGTCAGCCCCAGCATTTT. Residues: CAIRGDREGQPQHF.

This chain connects TRBV2 to TRBJ2-7; tentative D call: TRBD2 (5 bases). Per germline, CDR1 SNHLY and CDR2 FYNNEI. The CDR3 is 14 residues long. Between the trimmed V and J ends, which lost 1 base and 3 bases, there was a span of 10 bases. CDR3 in DNA: TGTGCCAGCAGTGAAGGTCGGGGAGACTACGAGCAGTACTTC. This encodes CASSEGRGDYEQYF. Variable domain in full (rest from reference TRBV2 and TRBJ2-7): EPEVTQTPSHQVTQMGQEVILRCVPISNHLYFYWYRQILGQKVEFLVSFYNNEISEKSEIFDDQFSVERPDGSNFTLKIRSTKLEDSAMYFCASSEGRGDYEQYFGPGTRLTVT.

This chain connects TRBV4-3 to TRBJ2-7; no definite D call. This CDR3 contains 15 residues. The germline CDR1 and CDR2 sequences are LGHNA and YSLEER. V gave up 4 bases and J gave up 2 bases, with 15 bases separating them. The CDR3 nucleotides are TGCGCCAGCAGCCCCGACGGCAGATTGACCTACGAGCAGTACTTC. The encoded protein is CASSPDGRLTYEQYF.

This chain joins TRBV28 and TRBJ2-5; perhaps TRBD2 as D (5 bases). The CDR3 is 16 amino acids. Germline CDR1 reads MDHEN; CDR2 reads SYDVKM. V was pared by 3 bases and J by 3 bases, with 17 bases between. CDR3 region: CASSLPRTRAEETQYF. CDR3 sequence (DNA): TGTGCCAGCAGTTTGCCCCGTACTAGGGCCGAAGAGACCCAGTACTTC.

Details on this clone: Different DNA sequences within this sample yield the same CDR3. The chain carries TRBV11-2 and TRBJ1-2; D possibly corresponds to TRBD1 (5 bases). This CDR3 contains 12 residues. Germline CDR1 and CDR2: SGHAT and FQNNGV. Trimming took off 5 bases at V and 6 bases at J, with 10 bases between the two ends. CDR3 nucleotide sequence: TGTGCCAGCAGCCTCGAAGGGGATGGCTACACCTTC. It specifies CASSLEGDGYTF. The whole variable domain, remainder taken from reference TRBV11-2 and TRBJ1-2, is EAGVAQSPRYKIIEKRQSVAFWCNPISGHATLYWYQQILGQGPKLLIQFQNNGVVDDSQLPKDRFSAERLKGVDSTLKIQPAKLEDSAVYLCASSLEGDGYTFGSGTRLTVV.

V usage is TRBV24-1 and J usage is TRBJ1-3, with D uncertain. CDR3 length equals 16 residues. V gave up 7 bases and J gave up 0 bases, with 15 bases separating them. CDR1 and CDR2 from the germline V gene are KGHDR and SFDVKD. The CDR3 region is CATRVSDGNSGNTIYF. DNA of the CDR3: TGTGCCACCAGGGTATCCGACGGTAACTCTGGAAACACCATATATTTT.

V gene TRBV2 combines with J gene TRBJ1-4, with 7 bases that match TRBD1. The trim removed 7 bases at V and 3 bases at J, leaving 23 bases unmatched. The CDR3 totals 20 residues. Germline V lookup: CDR1 SNHLY, CDR2 FYNNEI. DNA of the CDR3: TGTGCCAGCACCACTAACGAGGGGGCCTTTCTTAGAGTGGCTAATGAAAAACTGTTTTTT. Translating gives CASTTNEGAFLRVANEKLFF.

This sequence joins TRBV5-6 and TRBJ2-7; unclear D gene. The germline V and J ends were trimmed by 0 bases and 6 bases, with 7 bases remaining between them. Per the germline V gene, CDR1 is SGHDT and CDR2 is YYEEEE. This CDR3 contains 12 residues. CDR3 amino acids: CASSLDSTEQYF. The CDR3, as DNA: TGTGCCAGCAGCTTGGACTCCACCGAGCAGTACTTC.